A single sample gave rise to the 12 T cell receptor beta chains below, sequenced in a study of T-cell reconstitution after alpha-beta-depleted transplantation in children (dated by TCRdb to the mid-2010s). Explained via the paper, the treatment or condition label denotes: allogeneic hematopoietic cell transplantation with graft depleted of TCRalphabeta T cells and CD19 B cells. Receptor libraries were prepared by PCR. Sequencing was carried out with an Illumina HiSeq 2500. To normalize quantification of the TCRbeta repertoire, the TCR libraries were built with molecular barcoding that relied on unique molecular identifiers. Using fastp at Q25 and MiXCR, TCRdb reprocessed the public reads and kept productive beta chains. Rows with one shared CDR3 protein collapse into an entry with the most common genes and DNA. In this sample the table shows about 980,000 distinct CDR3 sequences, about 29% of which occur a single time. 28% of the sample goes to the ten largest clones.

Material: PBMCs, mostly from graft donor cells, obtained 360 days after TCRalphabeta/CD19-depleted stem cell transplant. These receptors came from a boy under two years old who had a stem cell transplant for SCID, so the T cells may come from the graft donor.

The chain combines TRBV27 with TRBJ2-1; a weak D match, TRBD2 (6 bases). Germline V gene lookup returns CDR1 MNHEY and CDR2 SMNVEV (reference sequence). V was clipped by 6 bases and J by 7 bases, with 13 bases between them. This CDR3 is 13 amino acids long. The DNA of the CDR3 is TGTGCCAGCAGCACTCTAGCGTGGAATGAGCAGTTCTTC. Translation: CASSTLAWNEQFF.

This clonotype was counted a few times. For the CDR3, the DNA is TGTGCCAGCAGCGTAGTTCCATACTTCACAGATACGCAGTATTTT. Amino acid sequence: CASSVVPYFTDTQYF. The chain employs TRBV9 and TRBJ2-3, with D hard to call. Trimming removed 0 bases from V and 2 bases from J, with 10 bases in between. CDR3 size: 15 residues. Per germline, CDR1 SGDLS and CDR2 YYNGEE.

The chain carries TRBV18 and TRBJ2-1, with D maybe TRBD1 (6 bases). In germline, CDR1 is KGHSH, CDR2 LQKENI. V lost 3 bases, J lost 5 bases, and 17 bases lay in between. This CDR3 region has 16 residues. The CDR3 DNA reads TGTGCCAGCTCACCTTCGACAGGTCGAGTTAACAATGAGCAGTTCTTC. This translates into CASSPSTGRVNNEQFF.

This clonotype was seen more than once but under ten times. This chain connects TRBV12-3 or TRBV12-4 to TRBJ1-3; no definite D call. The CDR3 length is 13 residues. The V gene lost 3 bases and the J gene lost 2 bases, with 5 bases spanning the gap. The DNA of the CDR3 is TGTGCCAGCAGTTTCCAGGCTGGAAACACCATATATTTT. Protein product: CASSFQAGNTIYF.

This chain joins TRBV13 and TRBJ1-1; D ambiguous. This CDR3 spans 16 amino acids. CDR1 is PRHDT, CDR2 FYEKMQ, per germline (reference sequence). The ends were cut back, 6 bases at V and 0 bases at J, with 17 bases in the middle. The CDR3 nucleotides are TGTGCCAGCAGACCAGGCGGACGACGGATGAACACTGAAGCTTTCTTT. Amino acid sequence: CASRPGGRRMNTEAFF.

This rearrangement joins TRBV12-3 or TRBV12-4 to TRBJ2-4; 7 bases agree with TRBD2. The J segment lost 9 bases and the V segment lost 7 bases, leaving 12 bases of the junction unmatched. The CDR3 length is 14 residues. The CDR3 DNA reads TGTGCCAGCAAGGGGTCTGGGGGGGGAAGCATTCAGTACTTC. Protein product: CASKGSGGGSIQYF.

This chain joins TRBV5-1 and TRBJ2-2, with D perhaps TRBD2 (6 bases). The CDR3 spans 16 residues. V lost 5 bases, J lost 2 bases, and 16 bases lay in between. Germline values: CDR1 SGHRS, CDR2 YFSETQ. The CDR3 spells CASSPTGVFNTGELFF. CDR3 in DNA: TGCGCCAGCAGTCCAACGGGGGTGTTTAACACCGGGGAGCTGTTTTTT.

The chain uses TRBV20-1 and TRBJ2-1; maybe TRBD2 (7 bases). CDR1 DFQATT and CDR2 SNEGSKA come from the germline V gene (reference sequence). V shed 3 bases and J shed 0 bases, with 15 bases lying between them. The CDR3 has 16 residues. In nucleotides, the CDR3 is TGCAGTGCTAGTGTCGCGGGGGCTTCCTCCTACAATGAGCAGTTCTTC. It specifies CSASVAGASSYNEQFF.

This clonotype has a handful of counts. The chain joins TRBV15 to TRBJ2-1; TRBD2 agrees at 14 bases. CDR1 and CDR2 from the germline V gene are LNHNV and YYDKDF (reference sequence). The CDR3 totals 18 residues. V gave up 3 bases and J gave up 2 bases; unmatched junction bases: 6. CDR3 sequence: CATSRGTSGGWTYNEQFF. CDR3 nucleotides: TGTGCCACCAGCAGGGGGACTAGCGGGGGCTGGACCTACAATGAGCAGTTCTTC.

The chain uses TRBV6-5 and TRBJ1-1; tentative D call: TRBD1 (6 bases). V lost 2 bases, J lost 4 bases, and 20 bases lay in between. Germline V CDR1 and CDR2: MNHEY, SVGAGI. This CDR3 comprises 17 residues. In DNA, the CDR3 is TGTGCCAGCAGTTACGGTGACCAGGGGAAGAGGAGCACTGAAGCTTTCTTT. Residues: CASSYGDQGKRSTEAFF.

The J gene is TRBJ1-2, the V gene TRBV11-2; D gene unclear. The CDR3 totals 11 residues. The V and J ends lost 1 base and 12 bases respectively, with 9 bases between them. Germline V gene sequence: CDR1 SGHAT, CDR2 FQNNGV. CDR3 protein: CASSLGQINTF. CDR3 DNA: TGTGCCAGCAGCTTAGGGCAGATTAACACCTTC.

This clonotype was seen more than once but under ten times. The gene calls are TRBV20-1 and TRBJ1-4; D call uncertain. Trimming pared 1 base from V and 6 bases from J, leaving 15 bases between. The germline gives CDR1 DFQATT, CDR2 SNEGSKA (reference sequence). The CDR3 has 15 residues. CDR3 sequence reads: CSARAPEAGHEKLFF. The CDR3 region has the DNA TGCAGTGCTAGAGCCCCAGAGGCTGGGCATGAAAAACTGTTTTTT.